These 9 T cell receptor beta chains originate from one sample sequenced in a study of shared clonotypes between healthy human individuals. Profiled with immunoSEQ multiplex PCR; TCRdb holds only in-frame clones, not every one. This repertoire shows under 2.5 million clones, 85% to 95% found once; its top ten account for approximately 0.4%. The sample taken for sequencing was naive CD4+ T cells from PBMCs. Indicated subset: CD45RA+ positively selected. These receptors were taken from a man in his late teens or twenties in good health. Some clones in this sample may be carry-over from other donors' samples.

The chain joins TRBV6-1 to TRBJ1-2, with a weak D call TRBD1 (5 bases). The CDR3 totals 16 residues. V shed 0 bases and J shed 4 bases, with 15 bases lying between them. Germline loops: CDR1 MNHNS, CDR2 SASEGT. CDR3 protein: CASSEALRGTGYGYTF. The CDR3 bases are TGTGCCAGCAGTGAAGCGCTTCGGGGCACGGGCTATGGCTACACCTTC.

The V gene is TRBV5-4, the J gene TRBJ1-4, with a possible D match to TRBD1 (5 bases). Per the germline V gene, CDR1 is SGHNT and CDR2 is YYREEE (reference sequence). V gave up 9 bases and J gave up 0 bases, with 12 bases separating them. This CDR3 has 14 amino acids. CDR3 nucleotides: TGTGCCACTTCTGGGACCGCAACTAATGAAAAACTGTTTTTT. Amino acid sequence: CATSGTATNEKLFF. Filled out from reference TRBV5-4 and TRBJ1-4, the complete variable domain reads ETGVTQSPTHLIKTRGQQVTLRCSSQSGHNTVSWYQQALGQGPQFIFQYYREEENGRGNFPPRFSGLQFPNYSSELNVNALELDDSALYLCATSGTATNEKLFFGSGTQLSVL.

About this clone: A read error may explain this, as a much larger clone is one base away. This specimen includes other DNA sequences encoding the same CDR3. This rearrangement joins TRBV28 to TRBJ2-5; D not certain. Germline V lookup: CDR1 MDHEN, CDR2 SYDVKM. CDR3 length: 11 residues. V shed 3 bases and J shed 3 bases, with 2 bases lying between them. CDR3 nucleotide sequence: TGTGCCAGCAGTTTCGAAGAGACCCAGTACTTC. Its translation: CASSFEETQYF.

The J gene is TRBJ1-3, the V gene TRBV5-4; D is ambiguous. Germline-derived CDR1 and CDR2 are SGHNT and YYREEE (reference sequence). The CDR3 is 18 amino acids. The germline V and J ends were trimmed by 0 bases and 0 bases, with 16 bases remaining between them. This CDR3 is CASSLARIGSISGNTIYF. The CDR3 region has the DNA TGTGCCAGCAGCTTGGCCCGAATTGGATCAATCTCTGGAAACACCATATATTTT.

The V gene is TRBV5-4, the J gene TRBJ2-7, with TRBD1 identical over 9 bases. This CDR3 contains 18 residues. J lost 4 bases, V lost 3 bases, and 17 bases had no gene match. The V gene's germline CDR1 is SGHNT and CDR2 YYREEE (reference sequence). DNA of the CDR3: TGTGCCAGCAGCTGGGGACAGGGTTTTCAGACTTCCCCTTACGAGCAGTACTTC. Amino acid sequence: CASSWGQGFQTSPYEQYF.

V gene TRBV6-1 combines with J gene TRBJ2-7; unclear D gene. Germline assignment: CDR1 MNHNS and CDR2 SASEGT. Trimming stripped 10 bases from V and 0 bases from J, with 13 bases between. The CDR3 loop spans 13 amino acids. The CDR3 sequence: CATRTASSYEQYF. The CDR3 DNA reads as TGTGCCACCCGGACGGCGAGCTCCTACGAGCAGTACTTC.

V and J are TRBV18 and TRBJ2-1; 14 positions agree with TRBD2. The CDR3 consists of 16 residues. Trimming at V came to 3 bases and at J to 8 bases, leaving 6 bases not matched to a gene. CDR1 is KGHSH and CDR2 is LQKENI in the germline V gene. The CDR3 DNA reads as TGTGCCAGCTCACCCTCGGGACTAGCGGGAGCCTATGAGCAGTTCTTC. This codes for CASSPSGLAGAYEQFF.

This clone was seen once. The CDR3 DNA sequence: TGTGCCAGCAGCGGGGCTCGGGGGGCCACTAATGAAAAACTGTTTTTT. The encoded protein is CASSGARGATNEKLFF. The chain uses TRBV5-8 and TRBJ1-4, with D possibly matching TRBD1 (6 bases). In germline, CDR1 is SGHTS, CDR2 YDEGEE. Trimming removed 4 bases from V and 2 bases from J, with 15 bases in between. The CDR3 length is 16 residues.

Regarding this clone: The same CDR3 also results from other DNA sequences found in this sample. V is TRBV4-2 and J is TRBJ2-7; either TRBD1 or TRBD2 may fit D (5 bases each). Trimming left V 1 base short and J 4 bases short, with 11 bases between. CDR1 and CDR2 (germline): LGHNA, YNFKEQ. CDR3 size: 14 residues. Here the CDR3 reads CASSQGDLNYEQYF. In DNA form, the CDR3 reads TGTGCCAGCAGCCAAGGGGACCTTAATTACGAGCAGTACTTC.